This T cell receptor (beta chain) comes out of a study of blood T cell repertoires in COVID-19. Study summary: There were acute and convalescent COVID-19 samples, and they came from the United States, Italy and Spain. PBMCs, B-cell-depleted T cells, or T cells provided the cDNA or gDNA that made up the material.

Original analysis: By means of reference gene primer amplification, nucleated cell counts were estimated. Generated by immunoSEQ multiplex PCR, the TCRdb table keeps only in-frame clones and is missing some. V, J and clone size derive from that table, while D and trimming were established from the DNA sequence. The table lists about 210,000 clones, roughly nine tenths of them singletons. This clone was counted only a few times. The sample contains more than one DNA sequence encoding this CDR3. Trimming stripped 7 bases from V and 3 bases from J, with 10 bases between. The CDR3 has 12 amino acids. From germline, CDR1 is MDHEN and CDR2 SYDVKM.

This receptor was obtained from a man aged 25-40 years with acute or convalescent COVID-19. Sequencing input: peripheral blood. The rearrangement uses TRBV28 and TRBJ2-7; D call uncertain. DNA for the CDR3: TGTGCCAGCACCCGCGGAGACTACGAGCAGTACTTC. As protein: CASTRGDYEQYF.